A single sample gave rise to the 17 T cell receptor beta chains below, sequenced in a study of shared clonotypes between healthy human individuals. Clones were read by immunoSEQ multiplex PCR, and TCRdb kept only the in-frame ones, dropping some. The top ten clones hold around 0.3% of a sample with under 600,000 clones, more than 95% of them seen once. Cells designated naive CD8 were CD45RO-negative and were positively selected for CCR7, with terminally differentiated effector memory CD45RA+ cells excluded. The specimen sequenced was naive CD8+ T cells sorted from blood. The receptors here all came from a man aged 25 to 45 in good health.

V gene TRBV4-3 combines with J gene TRBJ2-1; a weak D match, TRBD2 (5 bases). CDR3 length equals 15 residues. Germline values: CDR1 LGHNA, CDR2 YSLEER. Trimming took 0 bases from V and 4 from J, leaving 10 bases between them. The DNA for the CDR3 is TGCGCCAGCAGCCAAGATAACGGGAAATACAATGAGCAGTTCTTC. Residues: CASSQDNGKYNEQFF.

This chain connects TRBV10-2 to TRBJ2-2; 9 bases match TRBD2. The CDR3 contains 14 residues. Germline V CDR1 and CDR2: WSHSY, SAAADI. V was clipped by 6 bases and J by 7 bases; unmatched bases: 6. The CDR3 nucleotides are TGCGCCAGCAGGGCGATAGCGGGAGACGGGGAGCTGTTTTTT. Its protein product is CASRAIAGDGELFF.

For this clone: Relative to the germline gene, one junction end is altered; a read error may explain this. The V call is TRBV27, the J call TRBJ2-3; D not certain. The CDR3 spans 16 residues. The germline V gene has CDR1 MNHEY and CDR2 SMNVEV (reference sequence). DNA of the CDR3: TGTGCCAGCAGTTTAGTCCGAGACATTAGCACAGATACGCAGTGTTTT. Protein sequence: CASSLVRDISTDTQCF.

The V gene is TRBV5-1, the J gene TRBJ2-1; TRBD2 aligns across 8 bases. This CDR3 spans 14 amino acids. Germline V CDR1 and CDR2: SGHRS, YFSETQ. V gave up 6 bases and J gave up 6 bases; unmatched junction bases: 8. The CDR3, as DNA: TGCGCCAGCACCAACCGGGAGGGCCTCAATGAGCAGTTCTTC. Translating it yields CASTNREGLNEQFF.

The rearrangement joins TRBV29-1 to TRBJ2-2, with D tentatively TRBD1 (6 bases). There are 15 residues in the CDR3. The germline V gene encodes CDR1 SQVTM and CDR2 ANQGSEA. V was clipped by 2 bases and J by 4 bases, with 14 bases between them. CDR3 sequence reads: CSVERQGKITGELFF. The CDR3 DNA reads TGCAGCGTTGAACGTCAGGGGAAAATCACCGGGGAGCTGTTTTTT.

The gene calls are TRBV19 and TRBJ1-5; no definite D call. The V gene lost 7 bases and the J gene lost 1 base, with 11 bases spanning the gap. Germline V lookup: CDR1 LNHDA, CDR2 SQIVND (reference sequence). The CDR3 is 14 amino acids. CDR3 in amino acids: CASKKGVSNQPQHF. The CDR3 coding sequence is TGTGCCAGTAAGAAGGGTGTAAGCAATCAGCCCCAGCATTTT.

Notes on this clone: Germline is not matched at one junction end, which may reflect a read error. The rearrangement joins TRBV11-1 to TRBJ2-7; D is unclear. CDR3 length: 14 amino acids. Germline V gives CDR1 SGHAT, CDR2 FQDESV (reference sequence). The chain's CDR3 is CASSLSDRVYGQYF. Written as DNA, the CDR3 is TGTGCCAGCAGCTTATCGGATAGGGTCTACGGGCAGTACTTC.

This chain connects TRBV7-8 to TRBJ2-7; a weak D match, TRBD1 (6 bases). This CDR3 region has 14 residues. Germline V gene lookup returns CDR1 SGHVS and CDR2 FQNEAQ. V lost 0 bases and J lost 0, with 6 bases in between. The CDR3 loop reads CASSLADSSYEQYF. CDR3 nucleotides: TGTGCCAGCAGCTTAGCGGACAGCTCCTACGAGCAGTACTTC.

The genes are TRBV30 and TRBJ2-3; TRBD2 matches 11 bases. Trimming removed 5 bases from V and 1 base from J; junction bases left unmatched: 5. The germline V gene has CDR1 GTSNPN and CDR2 SVGIG (reference sequence). CDR3 size: 15 residues. In DNA form, the CDR3 reads TGTGCCTGGGAATCTAGCGGGGGGCGCACAGATACGCAGTATTTT. Translating it yields CAWESSGGRTDTQYF.

V is TRBV7-9 and J is TRBJ2-7; 7 bases align to TRBD1. Germline CDR1 reads SEHNR; CDR2 reads FQNEAQ (reference sequence). J lost 7 bases, V lost 5 bases, and 11 bases had no gene match. The CDR3 has 14 amino acids. The CDR3: CASSAPGQPLEQYF. CDR3 DNA: TGTGCCAGCAGCGCCCCGGGACAGCCCTTGGAGCAGTACTTC.

The V and J genes are TRBV15 and TRBJ2-7; 8 bases agree with TRBD1. V was clipped by 5 bases and J by 4 bases; unmatched bases: 10. The length of the CDR3 is 15 residues. The V gene's germline CDR1 is LNHNV and CDR2 YYDKDF (reference sequence). The CDR3 here is CATSGPGTGTYEQYF. The CDR3 DNA reads as TGTGCCACCAGCGGCCCCGGGACAGGAACATACGAGCAGTACTTC. The variable domain in full, completed from reference TRBV15 and TRBJ2-7, reads DAMVIQNPRYQVTQFGKPVTLSCSQTLNHNVMYWYQQKSSQAPKLLFHYYDKDFNNEADTPDNFQSRRPNTSFCFLDIRSPGLGDTAMYLCATSGPGTGTYEQYFGPGTRLTVT.

The chain recombines TRBV29-1 with TRBJ1-2; D ambiguous. The CDR3 contains 12 residues. Germline V gene lookup returns CDR1 SQVTM and CDR2 ANQGSEA. The germline V and J ends were trimmed by 4 bases and 1 base, with 7 bases remaining between them. CDR3 region: CSVVGINYGYTF. The CDR3 DNA follows: TGCAGCGTTGTCGGGATTAACTATGGCTACACCTTC.

Concerning this clone: Other DNA sequences in the same sample also yield this CDR3. The J gene is TRBJ2-1, the V gene TRBV5-1; 9 bases align to TRBD2. The CDR3 totals 15 residues. The trim removed 0 bases at V and 4 bases at J, leaving 2 bases unmatched. The germline gives CDR1 SGHRS, CDR2 YFSETQ. The CDR3 loop reads CASSLGTSGYNEQFF. The CDR3 nucleotides read TGCGCCAGCAGCTTGGGTACTAGCGGGTACAATGAGCAGTTCTTC.

CDR3 amino acids: CASSPRTGAKQETQYF. CDR3 DNA sequence: TGTGCCAGCAGCCCGAGGACAGGGGCCAAGCAAGAGACCCAGTACTTC. The chain recombines TRBV7-9 with TRBJ2-5; 9 nucleotides match TRBD1. CDR1 and CDR2 from the germline V gene are SEHNR and FQNEAQ (reference sequence). The CDR3 is made up of 16 amino acids. With 5 bases clipped from V and 2 bases from J, the junction kept 9 bases outside the gene matches.

This clone was picked up a small number of times. The chain recombines TRBV18 with TRBJ2-7, with 8 positions matching TRBD1. The germline gives CDR1 KGHSH, CDR2 LQKENI. V lost 3 bases, J lost 5 bases, and 6 bases stayed unmatched. CDR3 length: 14 amino acids. The chain's CDR3 is CASSPDRVGNEQYF. The CDR3 DNA reads TGTGCCAGCTCACCGGACAGGGTAGGCAACGAGCAGTACTTC.

The J gene is TRBJ2-7, the V gene TRBV7-6; perhaps TRBD1 as D (6 bases). The V gene's germline CDR1 is SGHVS and CDR2 FNYEAQ. V was pared by 5 bases and J by 6 bases, with 14 bases between. The length of the CDR3 is 13 residues. The DNA for the CDR3 is TGTGCCAGCAGCCCCCTAGGGGGTAGCGAGCAGTACTTC. Protein: CASSPLGGSEQYF.

J is TRBJ2-1 and V is TRBV11-2, with D possibly TRBD1 on 5 matching bases. The V and J ends lost 0 bases and 15 bases respectively, with 15 bases between them. The CDR3 extends over 13 amino acids. The germline CDR1 and CDR2 sequences are SGHAT and FQNNGV. The CDR3 reads CASSLDQGFPTFF. CDR3 DNA: TGTGCCAGCAGCTTAGATCAGGGCTTTCCGACGTTCTTC.